This T cell receptor (beta chain) was observed in a study of blood T cells in healthy people across ages. For this clonotype: A much larger clone lies a single base off, so this may be a read error.

Primed by a sample-barcoded 5' primer and a J-beta primer mix, a second PCR proceeded for 7 to 11 cycles. Each CDR3 protein gets one entry after TCRdb re-called the 5' RACE reads with MiXCR. The table includes 650,000 to 700,000 distinct CDR3 sequences, around 50% detected once. The CDR3 is 12 residues long. Samples each yielded at least 5.5 micrograms of total RNA. Sequenced sample: blood. The sequence was collected from a woman older than 75 in good health. This chain connects TRBV12-3 or TRBV12-4 to TRBJ2-5, with unresolved D. The CDR3, as DNA: TGTGCCCGCAGTTTCCGGTTAGAGACCCAGTACTTC. Translated: CARSFRLETQYF.